These 17 T cell receptor beta chains originate from one sample sequenced in a study of early T cells in non-severe SARS-CoV-2 infection. TCRdb re-called the 5' RACE reads with MiXCR, one entry per CDR3 protein. Counted here are about 110,000 distinct CDR3 sequences, about an eighth occurring once; the ten biggest clones make up 3.1%. Material: whole blood. The receptors come from an adult who was a healthcare worker with PCR-confirmed SARS-CoV-2 infection or an uninfected control (not recorded which).

This clonotype appeared a few times. The gene calls are TRBV5-1 and TRBJ2-7; a possible D gene is TRBD2 (6 bases). The CDR3 is 15 amino acids. V was cut by 4 bases and J by 1 base, with 15 bases left in between. The germline V gene encodes CDR1 SGHRS and CDR2 YFSETQ. The CDR3 nucleotides read TGCGCCAGCAGCGCCCGCCCGGGGGTGTCCTACGAGCAGTACTTC. Its translation is CASSARPGVSYEQYF.

J is TRBJ2-1 and V is TRBV11-3; TRBD2 matches at 7 bases. The trim removed 4 bases at V and 3 bases at J, leaving 6 bases unmatched. This CDR3 contains 15 residues. CDR1 and CDR2 (germline): SGHNT, YENEEA. The CDR3 sequence: CASSYTAGDYNEQFF. CDR3 nucleotides: TGTGCCAGCAGCTACACGGCGGGAGACTACAATGAGCAGTTCTTC.

A note on this clonotype: Being one base from a much bigger clone, this may be a read error. V and J are TRBV10-3 and TRBJ2-7; 7 bases match TRBD1. The germline V gene has CDR1 ENHRY and CDR2 SYGVKD. The CDR3 has 16 residues. The CDR3 DNA reads as TGTGCCATCAATGAGTCTAGACAGGGACCTACCTACGAGCAGTACTTC. This gives the protein CAINESRQGPTYEQYF.

This clonotype was seen only a few times. The chain carries TRBV7-9 and TRBJ2-5; D might be TRBD1 (5 bases). The CDR3 runs 13 residues. Germline-derived CDR1 and CDR2 are SEHNR and FQNEAQ (reference sequence). The ends were cut back, 4 bases at V and 5 bases at J, with 11 bases in the middle. This CDR3 reads CASSSGPGETQYF. CDR3 bases: TGTGCCAGCAGCTCAGGGCCTGGGGAGACCCAGTACTTC.

This clonotype appeared a few times. The rearrangement uses TRBV18 and TRBJ2-7, with 7 bases that match TRBD2. After removal of 8 bases from V and 2 bases from J, the junction contained 12 bases not matched to a gene. CDR1 and CDR2 from the germline V gene are KGHSH and LQKENI. This CDR3 is built from 15 residues. Written as DNA, the CDR3 is TGTGCCAGCGCCCCCCTGGGGAGCGGGGCCTACGAGCAGTACTTC. Translating gives CASAPLGSGAYEQYF.

This clonotype occurred a few times. J is TRBJ2-5 and V is TRBV27, with 7 bases aligning to TRBD2. The germline gives CDR1 MNHEY, CDR2 SMNVEV (reference sequence). The CDR3 sequence is 14 residues long. V trimming: 6 bases; J trimming: 3 bases; junction bases outside the gene matches: 7. CDR3 loop: CASRPLGLEETQYF. The CDR3 nucleotides read TGTGCCAGCAGACCATTAGGACTAGAAGAGACCCAGTACTTC.

This clonotype was found many times. J is TRBJ2-3 and V is TRBV6-6; 13 bases fit TRBD2. V was clipped by 7 bases and J by 6 bases; unmatched bases: 7. Germline CDR1 and CDR2: MNHNY and SVGAGI (reference sequence). CDR3 length: 15 amino acids. CDR3 in DNA: TGTGCCAGCACCACACTAGCGGGAGGGCTGGATACGCAGTATTTT. Translation: CASTTLAGGLDTQYF.

This clonotype was counted at least ten times. This chain uses TRBV12-3 or TRBV12-4 with TRBJ2-7; D not resolved. V was cut by 6 bases and J by 2 bases, with 5 bases left in between. CDR3 length: 11 amino acids. The CDR3 sequence: CASSRTYEQYF. CDR3 coding DNA: TGTGCCAGCAGCCGAACCTACGAGCAGTACTTC.

Only a few counts were recorded for this clonotype. This chain links TRBV6-2 or TRBV6-3 with TRBJ2-7; D not resolved. V was pared by 5 bases and J by 5 bases, with 19 bases between. The length of the CDR3 is 15 residues. From germline, CDR1 is MNHEY and CDR2 SVGEGT. CDR3 protein: CASSHNPIQSHEQYF. In nucleotides, the CDR3 is TGTGCCAGCAGTCATAACCCTATACAGAGCCACGAGCAGTACTTC.

In this sample, this clonotype turned up a few times. The chain uses TRBV7-8 and TRBJ2-7; D call uncertain. The CDR3 runs to 13 residues. The V gene's germline CDR1 is SGHVS and CDR2 FQNEAQ. Between the trimmed V and J ends, which lost 5 bases and 6 bases, there was a span of 14 bases. The CDR3 DNA follows: TGTGCCAGCAGCCCGTTAGATAGAGTCGAGCAGTACTTC. Its translation: CASSPLDRVEQYF.

V is TRBV20-1 and J is TRBJ2-2, with 9 bases that match TRBD2. CDR3 length: 18 amino acids. Germline lookup yields CDR1 DFQATT and CDR2 SNEGSKA (reference sequence). With 6 bases clipped from V and 5 bases from J, the junction kept 19 bases outside the gene matches. The CDR3 sequence is CSAPGPRWLAGGTGELFF. The CDR3 DNA sequence: TGCAGTGCCCCGGGTCCACGCTGGCTGGCGGGGGGGACCGGGGAGCTGTTTTTT.

In this sample, this clonotype turned up a few times. This chain links TRBV7-2 with TRBJ2-5; 7 bases map to TRBD2. CDR1 and CDR2 from the germline V gene are SGHTA and FQGNSA. V lost 4 bases to trimming and J lost 7 bases; unmatched junction nucleotides: 6. This CDR3 is built from 13 residues. CDR3 sequence reads: CASSWGGPGTQYF. The CDR3 DNA follows: TGTGCCAGCAGCTGGGGGGGTCCAGGGACCCAGTACTTC.

This clonotype was counted a few times. Here the CDR3 DNA reads TGTGCCAGCAGCGTCTATAGCGGGGGAAGCACAGATACGCAGTATTTT. Its protein is CASSVYSGGSTDTQYF. V is TRBV9 and J is TRBJ2-3; 9 bases fit TRBD2. Germline V gene data show CDR1 as SGDLS and CDR2 as YYNGEE. The J segment lost 0 bases and the V segment lost 2 bases, leaving 4 bases of the junction unmatched. The CDR3 covers 16 residues.

The CDR3 sequence: CASIATSVQETQYF. Here the CDR3 DNA reads TGTGCCAGCATTGCCACTAGTGTGCAAGAGACCCAGTACTTC. This rearrangement joins TRBV5-6 to TRBJ2-5, with TRBD2 as a possible D gene (5 bases). Germline CDR1 reads SGHDT; CDR2 reads YYEEEE. The CDR3 runs to 14 residues. With 6 bases removed from V and 2 bases from J, the gap between germline ends came to 14 bases.

CDR3 protein: CSASLAGTDTQYF. CDR3 DNA: TGCAGTGCTAGCCTAGCGGGGACAGATACGCAGTATTTT. This chain joins TRBV20-1 and TRBJ2-3, with TRBD2 identical over 9 bases. With V trimmed by 3 bases and J by 3 bases, 1 base remained unmatched. This CDR3 is built from 13 residues. Germline V lookup: CDR1 DFQATT, CDR2 SNEGSKA (reference sequence).

The chain employs TRBV20-1 and TRBJ2-3; 7 positions agree with TRBD2. CDR1 and CDR2 (germline): DFQATT, SNEGSKA (reference sequence). This CDR3 has 17 residues. The junction had 18 bases not matched to a gene; V was cut back by 2 bases and J by 7 bases. The CDR3 nucleotides read TGCAGTGCTAGACTCATCGACCCGGGCTCGCGGGGGTATACGCAGTATTTT. This codes for CSARLIDPGSRGYTQYF.

This clonotype was counted only a few times. J is TRBJ1-6 and V is TRBV7-9; 9 positions match TRBD1. Germline V gene sequence: CDR1 SEHNR, CDR2 FQNEAQ (reference sequence). V shed 1 base and J 1 base; nucleotides not matched to a gene: 2. The CDR3 has 17 residues. CDR3 in amino acids: CASSLGTGESYNSPLHF. CDR3 DNA sequence: TGTGCCAGCAGCTTAGGGACAGGGGAATCCTATAATTCACCCCTCCACTTT.